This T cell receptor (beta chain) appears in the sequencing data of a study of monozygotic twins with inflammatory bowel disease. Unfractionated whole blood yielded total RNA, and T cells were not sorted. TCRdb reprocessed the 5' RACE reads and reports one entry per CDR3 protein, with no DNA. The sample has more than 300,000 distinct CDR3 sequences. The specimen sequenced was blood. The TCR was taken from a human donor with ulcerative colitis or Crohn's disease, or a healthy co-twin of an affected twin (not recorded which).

The CDR3 reads CAGSLDNTEAFF. This chain connects TRBV5-1 to TRBJ1-1. Germline assignment: CDR1 SGHRS and CDR2 YFSETQ. CDR3 length: 12 amino acids.